The entry below describes one TCR beta chain. Its cognate antigen is unknown. This sample was included in a study of T cell responses to AZD1222 COVID-19 vaccine. Overall study: Pooled in the analysis were second doses at about 4 or about 12 weeks.

Assay: immunoSEQ multiplex PCR; the TCRdb copy retains only in-frame clones and omits some. The sample has 130,000 to 150,000 clones; 85% to 90% are singletons. This CDR3 spans 19 amino acids. Trimming shortened V by 1 base and J by 10 bases, and 26 bases separated the two germline ends. Germline CDR1 and CDR2: SGHTA and FQGNSA. The study's findings and limits: Every sample of the repertoires postdated the peak T cell response.

V usage is TRBV7-2 and J usage is TRBJ1-6; D possibly corresponds to TRBD1 (6 bases). Sequenced material: peripheral blood, taken on day 0 of AZD1222 vaccination. The sequence came from an adult in good health. As DNA, the CDR3 is TGTGCCAGCAGCTTAGTAGAGGGGCGGGGGCTAGTGGGTAGATCACCCCTCCACTTT. This encodes CASSLVEGRGLVGRSPLHF.